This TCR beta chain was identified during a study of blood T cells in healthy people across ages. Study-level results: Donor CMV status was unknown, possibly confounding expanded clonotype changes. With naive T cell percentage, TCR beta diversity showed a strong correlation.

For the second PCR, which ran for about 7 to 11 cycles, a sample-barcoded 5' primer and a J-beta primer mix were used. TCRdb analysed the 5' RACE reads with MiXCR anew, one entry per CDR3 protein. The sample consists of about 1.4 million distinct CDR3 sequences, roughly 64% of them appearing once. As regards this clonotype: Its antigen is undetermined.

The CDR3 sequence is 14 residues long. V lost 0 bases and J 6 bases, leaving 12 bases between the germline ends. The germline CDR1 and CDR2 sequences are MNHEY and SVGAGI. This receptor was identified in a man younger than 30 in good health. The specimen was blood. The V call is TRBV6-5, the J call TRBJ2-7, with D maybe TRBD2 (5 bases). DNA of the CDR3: TGTGCCAGCAGTTACTCATCTCGGGGAATCGAGCAGTACTTC. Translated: CASSYSSRGIEQYF.